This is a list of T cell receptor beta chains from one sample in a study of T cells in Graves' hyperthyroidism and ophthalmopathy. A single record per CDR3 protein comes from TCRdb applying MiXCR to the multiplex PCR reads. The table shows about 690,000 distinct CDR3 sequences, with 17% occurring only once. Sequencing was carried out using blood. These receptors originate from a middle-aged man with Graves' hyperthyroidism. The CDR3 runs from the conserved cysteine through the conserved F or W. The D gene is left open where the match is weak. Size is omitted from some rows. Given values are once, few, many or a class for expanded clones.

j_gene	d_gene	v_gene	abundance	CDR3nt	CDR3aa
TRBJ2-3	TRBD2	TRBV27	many	TGTGCCAGCAGTTTAATGGGATGGGGAGCGGGAGTGACAGATACGCAGTATTTT	CASSLMGWGAGVTDTQYF
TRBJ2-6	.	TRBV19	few	TGTGCCAGTAGTCCCCAGCGCTCTGGGGCCAACGTCCTGACTTTC	CASSPQRSGANVLTF
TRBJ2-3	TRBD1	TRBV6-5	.	TGTGCCAGCAGTTACCAAGGGACAGGGGAAGATACGCAGTATTTT	CASSYQGTGEDTQYF
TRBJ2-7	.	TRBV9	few	TGTGCCAGCAGCGTCGGAGACGGCTACGAGCAGTACTTC	CASSVGDGYEQYF
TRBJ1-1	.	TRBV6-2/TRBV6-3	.	TGTGCCAGCAGGGCTTTTGGAGGGAAAGCTTTCTTT	CASRAFGGKAFF
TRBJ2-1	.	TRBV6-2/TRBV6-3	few	TGTGCCAGCAGGAATAGTTATGAGCAGTTCTTC	CASRNSYEQFF
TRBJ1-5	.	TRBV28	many	TGTGCCAGCACCCCTTCCACAGGGATCCGCAATCAGCCCCAGCATTTT	CASTPSTGIRNQPQHF
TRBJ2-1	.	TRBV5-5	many	TGTGCCAGCAGCTTAATGGTGGGCCAGTCCTACAATGAGCAGTTCTTC	CASSLMVGQSYNEQFF
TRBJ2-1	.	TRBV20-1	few	TGCAGTGCTAGTCGGGACAACCCGTTCTGGAATGAGCAGTTCTTC	CSASRDNPFWNEQFF
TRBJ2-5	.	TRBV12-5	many	TGTGCTAGTGGGCACAGGGAAGAGACCCAGTACTTC	CASGHREETQYF
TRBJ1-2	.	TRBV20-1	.	TGCAGTGCTAGAGATAGACACAAGGACTACACCTTC	CSARDRHKDYTF
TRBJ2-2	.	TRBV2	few	TGTGCCAGCAGTGAAGAGGCACTAACCGGGGAGCTGTTTTTT	CASSEEALTGELFF
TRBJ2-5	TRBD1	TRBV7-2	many	TGTGCCAGCAGCTTGGACAGGCAAGAGACCCAGTACTTC	CASSLDRQETQYF
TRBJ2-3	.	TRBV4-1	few	TGCGCCAGCAGCCGAGTTATGACAGATACGCAGTATTTT	CASSRVMTDTQYF
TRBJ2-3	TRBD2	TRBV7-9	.	TGTGCCAGCAGCTCGGGACTAGCGGGAGGGATGACAGATACGCAGTATTTT	CASSSGLAGGMTDTQYF
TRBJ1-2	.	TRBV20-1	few	TGCAGTGCCCGAGGGCAGGGCCATGGCTACACCTTC	CSARGQGHGYTF